The present entry profiles one TCR beta chain with its context. The antigen is not known. This record comes from a study of metastatic and nonmetastatic thyroid tumors. Study overall: Repertoires of blood and of tissue (tumor or nodule) from malignant and benign thyroid patients were compared.

V lost 6 bases to trimming and J lost 4 bases, with 13 bases between them. Germline-derived CDR1 and CDR2 are DFQATT and SNEGSKA (reference sequence). The CDR3 consists of 13 residues. No treatment of any kind had been given to any patient before thyroid surgery. Study results and limitations: Significantly greater TCR beta diversity was reportedly found in malignant thyroid tumors than in benign nodules (in blood and tumor).

Per the original methods: CDR3 differences across clinicopathological groups were used to build a distant-metastasis classifier for papillary thyroid cancer. MiXCR re-clonotyped the PCR reads for TCRdb. It is TCRdb's table, rather than the study itself, that gives the V and J calls and clone size. Of 15,000 to 20,000 clones in the sample, under 30% were seen once. Input material: adjacent normal tissue. V gene TRBV20-1 combines with J gene TRBJ2-1, with D unclear. The receptor's source is a female donor with papillary thyroid cancer or a benign thyroid nodule (not recorded which). Some clones in this sample may be carry-over from other donors' samples. DNA for the CDR3: TGCAGTGCCCAGAACGGGCTGTACAATGAGCAGTTCTTC. It specifies CSAQNGLYNEQFF.